This T cell receptor beta chain was sequenced for a study of T cells in localized non-small cell lung cancer. CDR1 is MNHGY and CDR2 is SAAAGT in the germline V gene. V dropped 7 bases and J dropped 6; count of bases not matched to a gene: 6. CDR3 length: 13 amino acids. TCRdb's copy holds only in-frame clones and misses some; the assay was immunoSEQ multiplex PCR. The sample carries 7,000 to 8,500 clones, roughly 23% recorded once. Study conclusions and caveats: Because sequencing included only one region (of the tumor), heterogeneity remains possible. The highest T cell clonality was in uninvolved adjacent lung, above tumor. Elevated blood T cell density was associated with longer overall survival. Adjacent lung tissue had a median approximately 57 of the top 100 clones found in the tumor.

As regards this clone: Its matching antigen is unknown.

This TCR derives from a man between 40 and 70 years old with stage III squamous cell lung carcinoma. The specimen comprised lung tumor tissue, sampled before any cancer treatment. The J gene is TRBJ2-7, the V gene TRBV6-8; 10 bases line up with TRBD1. The CDR3 sequence is CASTDRGQGEQYF. Written as DNA, the CDR3 is TGTGCCAGCACCGACAGGGGGCAGGGCGAGCAGTACTTC.